This T cell receptor (beta chain) came from a study of Tregs in tolerant kidney transplant recipients. Findings and caveats of the study: Few patients were studied, so findings need validation in larger groups. Nucleotide sequences could not be compared across some patients' samples due to primer changes.

Clones were read by immunoSEQ multiplex PCR, and TCRdb kept only the in-frame ones, dropping some. The sample records about 83,000 clones, 95% to 98% being singletons. V shed 2 bases and J 5 bases; nucleotides not matched to a gene: 6. Germline V gene sequence: CDR1 LGHNA, CDR2 YNFKEQ. The CDR3 length is 15 residues. With respect to this clone: Its cognate antigen is unknown.

The sample in question was CD4+ T cells from blood, obtained before the transplant. The rearrangement joins TRBV4-2 to TRBJ2-3, with 8 bases that match TRBD1. This receptor was obtained from a human donor who received a combined kidney and bone marrow transplant. The CDR3 sequence: CASSQLDRVGDTQYF. The CDR3 DNA follows: TGTGCCAGCAGCCAATTGGACAGGGTGGGAGATACGCAGTATTTT.